This TCR beta chain was recovered during a study of beta chain features in type 1 diabetes. Broader study findings: Cells carrying high TCR expression could end up over-represented when cDNA is sequenced.

A single count supports this clone. The antigen remains undetermined. Purity (above 95%) was reached by all sorted populations. Trimming took 5 bases from V and 3 from J; bases not matched to a gene: 13. CDR3 length equals 17 residues. Looked up from germline, CDR1 is SEHNR and CDR2 is FQNEAQ (reference sequence). Every bit of the isolated RNA underwent reverse transcription, so sequencing read expressed TCRB transcripts. TCRdb's table, derived via immunoSEQ multiplex PCR, lists solely in-frame clones and lacks some. Here the sample spans about 200,000 clones, 11% being singletons. The chain has TRBV7-9 and TRBJ2-7; 10 nucleotides line up with TRBD2. Sequenced: central memory CD4+ T cells from blood. The clonotype comes from a man aged 18 to 29 in good health. In nucleotides, the CDR3 is TGTGCCAGCAGCCCCGCGGGGGCTAGCGGGAGACTCTACGAGCAGTACTTC. Protein product: CASSPAGASGRLYEQYF.